Sequencing of this TCR beta chain was carried out in a study of OX40 agonist ivuxolimab in advanced cancers. Study summary: An agonistic anti-OX40 (CD134) antibody, ivuxolimab, was used to treat the patients. The study's findings and limits: Clonal expansion from baseline to week 6 occurred in both CD4+ and CD8+ T cells.

V gave up 3 bases and J gave up 4 bases, with 7 bases separating them. The V gene's germline CDR1 is MDHEN and CDR2 SYDVKM. CDR3 length equals 13 residues. The data were produced by immunoSEQ multiplex PCR, yet TCRdb's version contains in-frame clones alone and is incomplete. Among about 90,000 clones, around 90% were seen once, and the ten largest hold about 7%. A note on this clone: What it recognizes is unknown.

Blood samples were obtained at baseline, cycle 4 day 1, and cycle 7 day 1. This sequence originates from an adult with an advanced solid tumor such as melanoma, head and neck, liver or kidney cancer. The sequenced sample was CD4+ or CD8+ T cells sorted from blood, obtained in a trial of the OX40 agonist ivuxolimab. The chain combines TRBV28 with TRBJ2-1; the D is unclear. In DNA, the CDR3 is TGTGCCAGCAGTTTTGGGTTTTACAATGAGCAGTTCTTC. It translates to CASSFGFYNEQFF.